This T cell receptor (beta chain) was recovered during a study of PD-1 blockade in classical Hodgkin lymphoma. Study at large: It was nivolumab at 3 mg/kg, given intravenously every 2 weeks, that patients received.

The method was immunoSEQ multiplex PCR; TCRdb's version includes in-frame clones alone and lacks a portion of them. Found here are about 14,000 clones, 82% of them singletons; the top ten hold approximately 4%. The CDR3 sequence is 17 residues long. V gave up 2 bases and J gave up 5 bases, with 22 bases separating them. Germline-derived CDR1 and CDR2 are SGHNT and YYREEE (reference sequence). No patient escaped relapse after autologous stem cell transplantation, and brentuximab vedotin exposure varied. The study recorded best responses of complete response, partial response or progressive disease. As for this clone: No antigen is known for it.

Broader study findings: It was among complete responders that baseline diversity resembled that of newly diagnosed patients. By C4D1, diversity of CD4+ TCRs had risen significantly, whereas that of CD8+ TCRs had not.

The sample in question was peripheral blood mononuclear cells (PBMCs), obtained at baseline. The rearrangement links TRBV5-4 to TRBJ2-5; D uncertain. The TCR comes from a human donor with classical Hodgkin lymphoma. The DNA of the CDR3 is TGTGCCAGCAGCTTTAATATACCCCCTCACCCCGCGGAGACCCAGTACTTC. Amino acid sequence: CASSFNIPPHPAETQYF. Full variable domain (remainder filled in from reference TRBV5-4 and TRBJ2-5): ETGVTQSPTHLIKTRGQQVTLRCSSQSGHNTVSWYQQALGQGPQFIFQYYREEENGRGNFPPRFSGLQFPNYSSELNVNALELDDSALYLCASSFNIPPHPAETQYFGPGTRLLVL.